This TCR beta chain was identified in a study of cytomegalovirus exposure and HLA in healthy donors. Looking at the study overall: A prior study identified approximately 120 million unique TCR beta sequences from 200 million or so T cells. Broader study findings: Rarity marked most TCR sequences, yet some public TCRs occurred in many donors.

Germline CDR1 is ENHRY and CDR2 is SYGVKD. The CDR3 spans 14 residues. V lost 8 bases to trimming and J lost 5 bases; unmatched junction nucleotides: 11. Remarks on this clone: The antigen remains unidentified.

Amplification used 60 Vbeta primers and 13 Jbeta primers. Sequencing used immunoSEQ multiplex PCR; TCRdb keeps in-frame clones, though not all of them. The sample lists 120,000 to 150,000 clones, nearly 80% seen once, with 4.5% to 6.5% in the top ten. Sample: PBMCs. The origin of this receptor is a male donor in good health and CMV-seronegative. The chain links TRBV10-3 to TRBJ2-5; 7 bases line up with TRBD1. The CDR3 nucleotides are TGTGCCATCCGTTCAGTAGAGACAGGGGAGACCCAGTACTTC. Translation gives CAIRSVETGETQYF.